This T cell receptor (beta chain) is from a study of molecular identifiers for immune sequencing clone quantification. V gave up 7 bases and J gave up 0 bases, with 16 bases separating them. There are 16 residues in the CDR3. Germline lookup yields CDR1 SGHVS and CDR2 FQNEAQ. This clonotype was picked up many times. It was with previously described methods and listed TCR primers that bulk TCR libraries were made. Each CDR3 protein gets one entry after TCRdb re-called the PCR reads with MiXCR. The sample records about 320,000 distinct CDR3 sequences, about 23% being singletons. The TCR comes from a human donor in good health. Some libraries in this study had Jurkat cell RNA spiked in. This chain joins TRBV7-8 and TRBJ2-1; D is tentatively TRBD1 or TRBD2 (5 bases each). The sample taken for sequencing was naive CD8+ T cells from blood, with Jurkat cell RNA spiked in. Subset meaning: FACS-sorted CD8+CD4-CCR7+CD45RA+ naive T cells. The CDR3 sequence is CASIPTRGSSYNEQFF. Here the CDR3 DNA reads TGTGCCAGCATCCCTACTCGGGGCAGCTCCTACAATGAGCAGTTCTTC.